These T cell receptor beta chains were read from a single sample in a study of shared clonotypes between healthy human individuals. Here immunoSEQ multiplex PCR was the method, and the copy in TCRdb shows in-frame clones only, minus some. Of some 1.5 million clones listed, approximately 98% are singletons. The specimen sequenced was naive CD4+ T cells sorted from blood. These receptors all stem from a man younger than 40 in good health. Each CDR3 is given with its conserved first and last residue. Each record gives: V gene, clone size, D gene, J gene, CDR3 DNA, CDR3 protein. The D gene is left open where the match is weak. Size values are once, few and many counts, or a class for expanded clones, and some rows have none.

v_gene: TRBV6-5
abundance: .
d_gene: .
j_gene: TRBJ2-1
CDR3nt: TGTGCCAGCAGTTTTCGGAGGTTCCGCTCCTACAATGAGCAGTTCTTC
CDR3aa: CASSFRRFRSYNEQFF

v_gene: TRBV29-1
abundance: .
d_gene: .
j_gene: TRBJ1-2
CDR3nt: TGCAGCGTTGAAGAGGGGAACGGCTATGGCTACACCTTC
CDR3aa: CSVEEGNGYGYTF

v_gene: TRBV7-2
abundance: .
d_gene: TRBD2
j_gene: TRBJ2-7
CDR3nt: TGTGCCAGCAGTTTATACCAGACTAGCGGGAGACCCTACGAGCAGTACTTC
CDR3aa: CASSLYQTSGRPYEQYF

v_gene: TRBV18
abundance: .
d_gene: .
j_gene: TRBJ2-3
CDR3nt: TGTGCCAGCTCCCCGGGAGTGCCCTCGGGCACAGATACGCAGTATTTT
CDR3aa: CASSPGVPSGTDTQYF

v_gene: TRBV7-3
abundance: .
d_gene: TRBD2
j_gene: TRBJ2-2
CDR3nt: TGTGCCAGCAGCAAAAGCAGCGGGACGAACACCGGGGAGCTGTTTTTT
CDR3aa: CASSKSSGTNTGELFF

v_gene: TRBV13
abundance: .
d_gene: .
j_gene: TRBJ1-5
CDR3nt: TGTGCCAGCAGCTCCGACAGGAATCAGCCCCAGCATTTT
CDR3aa: CASSSDRNQPQHF

v_gene: TRBV10-3
abundance: .
d_gene: .
j_gene: TRBJ2-7
CDR3nt: TGTGCCATCAGGGACGACAAGGGCTCCTACGAGCAGTACTTC
CDR3aa: CAIRDDKGSYEQYF

v_gene: TRBV6-1
abundance: once
d_gene: TRBD1
j_gene: TRBJ2-7
CDR3nt: TGTGCCAGCAGTGCCGGACAGGGGACCTACGAGCAGTACTTC
CDR3aa: CASSAGQGTYEQYF

v_gene: TRBV2
abundance: .
d_gene: .
j_gene: TRBJ1-5
CDR3nt: TGTGCCAGCAGTGATCGGGGTGCTAGCAATCAGCCCCAGCATTTT
CDR3aa: CASSDRGASNQPQHF

v_gene: TRBV6-6
abundance: .
d_gene: TRBD1
j_gene: TRBJ2-7
CDR3nt: TGTGCCAGCGGACGGGACAGCTACTACGAGCAGTACTTC
CDR3aa: CASGRDSYYEQYF

v_gene: TRBV5-1
abundance: .
d_gene: TRBD1
j_gene: TRBJ2-5
CDR3nt: TGCGCCAGCAGCCCTGACAGGGGGGGAGAAGAGACCCAGTACTTC
CDR3aa: CASSPDRGGEETQYF

v_gene: TRBV4-2
abundance: .
d_gene: .
j_gene: TRBJ2-7
CDR3nt: TGTGCCAGCAGCCAAGATGGTACCTTAGGGCCAAACTACGAGCAGTACTTC
CDR3aa: CASSQDGTLGPNYEQYF

v_gene: TRBV6-5
abundance: .
d_gene: .
j_gene: TRBJ1-1
CDR3nt: TGTGCCAGCACCCAGGACCAGGGCACTGAAGCTTTCTTT
CDR3aa: CASTQDQGTEAFF

v_gene: TRBV14
abundance: .
d_gene: TRBD2
j_gene: TRBJ2-1
CDR3nt: TGTGCCAGCAGCCCCCTGCTAGCGGCGAGCTCCTACAATGAGCAGTTCTTC
CDR3aa: CASSPLLAASSYNEQFF

v_gene: TRBV28
abundance: .
d_gene: .
j_gene: TRBJ1-2
CDR3nt: TGTGCCAGCAGTAGCCGACCTTCCATCTATAACTATGGCTACACCTTC
CDR3aa: CASSSRPSIYNYGYTF

v_gene: TRBV9
abundance: .
d_gene: .
j_gene: TRBJ1-3
CDR3nt: TGTGCCAGCAGCGTAGGGTTTTCAGGGAGTGGAAACACCATATATTTT
CDR3aa: CASSVGFSGSGNTIYF

v_gene: TRBV2
abundance: .
d_gene: .
j_gene: TRBJ2-2
CDR3nt: TGTGCCAGCAGTCTTTACGATGCCGGGGAGCTGTTTTTT
CDR3aa: CASSLYDAGELFF

v_gene: TRBV27
abundance: .
d_gene: .
j_gene: TRBJ2-3
CDR3nt: TGTGCCAGCAGGAGTACAGGGATTGGCACAGATACGCAGTATTTT
CDR3aa: CASRSTGIGTDTQYF

v_gene: TRBV5-4
abundance: .
d_gene: .
j_gene: TRBJ1-1
CDR3nt: TGTGCCAGCAGCGTGGGGGCCTTCTGGACTGAAGCTTTCTTT
CDR3aa: CASSVGAFWTEAFF

v_gene: TRBV18
abundance: .
d_gene: .
j_gene: TRBJ2-7
CDR3nt: TGTGCCAGCTCACCCCGGTCAGCCTACGAGCAGTACTTC
CDR3aa: CASSPRSAYEQYF

v_gene: TRBV18
abundance: .
d_gene: TRBD2
j_gene: TRBJ2-7
CDR3nt: TGTGCCAGCTCACCGTGGGCTCAGGGAGGGACCTACGAGCAGTACTTC
CDR3aa: CASSPWAQGGTYEQYF

v_gene: TRBV10-1
abundance: .
d_gene: TRBD2
j_gene: TRBJ2-3
CDR3nt: TGCGCCAGCAGTCCCCTAGCGGCCGATAGCACAGATACGCAGTATTTT
CDR3aa: CASSPLAADSTDTQYF